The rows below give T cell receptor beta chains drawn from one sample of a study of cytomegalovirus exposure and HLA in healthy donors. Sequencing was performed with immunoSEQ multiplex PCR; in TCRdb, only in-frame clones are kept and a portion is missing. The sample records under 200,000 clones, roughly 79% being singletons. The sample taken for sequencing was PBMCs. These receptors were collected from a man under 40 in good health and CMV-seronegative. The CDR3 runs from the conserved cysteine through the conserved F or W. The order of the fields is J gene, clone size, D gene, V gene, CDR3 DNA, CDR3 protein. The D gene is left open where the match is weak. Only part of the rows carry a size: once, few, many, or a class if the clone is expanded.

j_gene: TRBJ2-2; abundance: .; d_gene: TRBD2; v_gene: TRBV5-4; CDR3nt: TGTGCCAGCACCTCCGGTTGGGCGGGAGCGGTTGACACCGGGGAGCTGTTTTTT; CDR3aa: CASTSGWAGAVDTGELFF
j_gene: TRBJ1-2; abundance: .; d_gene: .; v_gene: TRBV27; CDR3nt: TGTGCCAGCAGCCCGCGGGGCATGATTAACTATGGCTACACCTTC; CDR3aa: CASSPRGMINYGYTF
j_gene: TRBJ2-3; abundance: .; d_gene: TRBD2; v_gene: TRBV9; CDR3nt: TGTGCCAGCAGCGTAGTAGGGTCGGGAGGTTTAGATACGCAGTATTTT; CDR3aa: CASSVVGSGGLDTQYF
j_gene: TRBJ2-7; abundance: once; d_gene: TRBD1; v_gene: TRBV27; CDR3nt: TGTGCCAGCAGTACGAGGACAGGGCCCCCGAGGGAGCAGTACTTC; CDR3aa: CASSTRTGPPREQYF
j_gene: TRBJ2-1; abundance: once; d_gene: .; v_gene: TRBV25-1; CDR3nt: TGTGCCAGCAGTCTTACTAGCTGGCGGCAGTTCTTC; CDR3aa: CASSLTSWRQFF
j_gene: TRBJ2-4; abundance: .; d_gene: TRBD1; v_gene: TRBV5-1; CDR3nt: TGCGCCAGCAGCTTACACCCACAGGGGGCAACGGACATTCAGTACTTC; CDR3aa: CASSLHPQGATDIQYF
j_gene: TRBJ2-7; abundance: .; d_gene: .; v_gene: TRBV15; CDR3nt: TGTGCCACCAGCAGAGATCCACAGGGAAGAGGGGCCTACGAGCAGTACTTC; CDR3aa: CATSRDPQGRGAYEQYF
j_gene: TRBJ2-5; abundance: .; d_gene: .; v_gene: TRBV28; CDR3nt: TGTGCCAGCAGTCGACTAGTTGAGACCCAGTACTTC; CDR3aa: CASSRLVETQYF
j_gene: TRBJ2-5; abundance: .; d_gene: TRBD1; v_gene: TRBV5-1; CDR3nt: TGCGCCAGCAGAAGCGGGACAGGGGGGTACCAAGAGACCCAGTACTTC; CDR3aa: CASRSGTGGYQETQYF
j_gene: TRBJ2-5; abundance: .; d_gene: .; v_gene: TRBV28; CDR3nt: TGTGCCAGCAGTCGCCGATCTAGCGCCGGGGAGACCCAGTACTTC; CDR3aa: CASSRRSSAGETQYF
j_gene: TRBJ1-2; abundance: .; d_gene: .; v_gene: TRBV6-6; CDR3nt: TGTGCCAGCAGTTACTCAGGGGTTAACTATGGCTACACCTTC; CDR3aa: CASSYSGVNYGYTF
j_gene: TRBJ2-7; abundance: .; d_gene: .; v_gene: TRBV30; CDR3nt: TGTGCCTGGAGTCTAACGACAGTCTCCTCCTACGAGCAGTACTTC; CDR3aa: CAWSLTTVSSYEQYF
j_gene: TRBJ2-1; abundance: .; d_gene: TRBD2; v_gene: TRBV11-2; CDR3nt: TGTGCCAGCAGCTTAGATGCCCTGCTAGCGGGAGGGCCGGCCAATGAGCAGTTCTTC; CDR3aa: CASSLDALLAGGPANEQFF
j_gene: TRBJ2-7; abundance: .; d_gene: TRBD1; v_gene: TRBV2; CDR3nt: TGTGCCAGCAGTCAAGCCGGGACAGGGGGCCACGAGCAGTACTTC; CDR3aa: CASSQAGTGGHEQYF
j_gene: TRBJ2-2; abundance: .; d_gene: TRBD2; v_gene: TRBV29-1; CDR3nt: TGCAGCGTTATTTTCACTAGCGCTCCAGGCGGGGAGCTGTTTTTT; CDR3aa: CSVIFTSAPGGELFF
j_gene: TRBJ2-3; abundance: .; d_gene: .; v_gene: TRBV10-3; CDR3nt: TGTGCCATCAGGGAAGCGGTCTTCACAGATACGCAGTATTTT; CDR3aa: CAIREAVFTDTQYF
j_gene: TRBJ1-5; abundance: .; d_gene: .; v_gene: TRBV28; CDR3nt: TGTGCCAGCAGGACTCCAGGGCGCAATCAGCCCCAGCATTTT; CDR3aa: CASRTPGRNQPQHF
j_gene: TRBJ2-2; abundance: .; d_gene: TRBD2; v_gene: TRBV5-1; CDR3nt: TGCGCCAGCAGCTTGGCAGGACTAGCGGGAGGCTTGGACACCGGGGAGCTGTTTTTT; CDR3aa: CASSLAGLAGGLDTGELFF
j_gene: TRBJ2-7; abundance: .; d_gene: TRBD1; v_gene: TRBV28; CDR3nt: TGTGCCACCGAGGGACAGTTCAACGAGCAGTACTTC; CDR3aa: CATEGQFNEQYF
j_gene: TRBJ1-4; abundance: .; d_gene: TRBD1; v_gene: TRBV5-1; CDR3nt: TGCGCCAGCAGCTGGGGTGGGACAGGGAGTGAAAAACTGTTTTTT; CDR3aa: CASSWGGTGSEKLFF
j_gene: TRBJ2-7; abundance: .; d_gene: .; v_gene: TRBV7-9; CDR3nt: TGTGCCAGCAGCTTACTCCGGGGGATTCCTCACGAGCAGTACTTC; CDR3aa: CASSLLRGIPHEQYF
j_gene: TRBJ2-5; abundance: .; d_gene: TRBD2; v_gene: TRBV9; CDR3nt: TGTGCCAGCAGCCATCAGGAGGGAGGGCCGGGGGAGACCCAGTACTTC; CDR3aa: CASSHQEGGPGETQYF
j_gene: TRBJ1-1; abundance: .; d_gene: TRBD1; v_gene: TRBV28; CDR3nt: TGTGCCAGCAGTTCCCCCGGGACAGGGGGGACTGAAGCTTTCTTT; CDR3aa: CASSSPGTGGTEAFF
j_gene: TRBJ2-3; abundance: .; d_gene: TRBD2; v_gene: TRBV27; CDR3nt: TGTGCCAGCAGTTTCCAACTAGCGGGAGGGCCCCTTGACGATACGCAGTATTTT; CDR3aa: CASSFQLAGGPLDDTQYF
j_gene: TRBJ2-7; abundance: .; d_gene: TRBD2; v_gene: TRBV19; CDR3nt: TGTGCCAGTAGTATCGACGGGACTAGTTCTGACGAGCAGTACTTC; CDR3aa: CASSIDGTSSDEQYF
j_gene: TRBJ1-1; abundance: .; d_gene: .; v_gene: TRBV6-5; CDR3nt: TGTGCCAGCAGTTACGCGGGACCGGATAACACTGAAGCTTTCTTT; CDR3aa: CASSYAGPDNTEAFF
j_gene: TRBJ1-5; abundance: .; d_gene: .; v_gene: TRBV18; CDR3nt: TGTGCCAGCTCGACGGACAGAAATCAGCCCCAGCATTTT; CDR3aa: CASSTDRNQPQHF
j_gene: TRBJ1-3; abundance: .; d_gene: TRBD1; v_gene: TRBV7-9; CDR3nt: TGTGCCAGCAGCTGGGACAGGGAGGCCTGGGGAAACACCATATATTTT; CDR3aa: CASSWDREAWGNTIYF
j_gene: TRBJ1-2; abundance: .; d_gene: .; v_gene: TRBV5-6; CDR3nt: TGTGCCAGCAGCACGGACAGCTATGGCTACACCTTC; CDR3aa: CASSTDSYGYTF
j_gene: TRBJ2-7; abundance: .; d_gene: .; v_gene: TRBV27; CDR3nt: TGTGCCAGCAGTCCCCAGGGGGGACCCTACGAGCAGTACTTC; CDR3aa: CASSPQGGPYEQYF
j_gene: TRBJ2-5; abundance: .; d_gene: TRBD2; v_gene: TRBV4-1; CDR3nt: TGCGCCAGCACCCCCGAATCTAGCGGGCTTCAAGAGACCCAGTACTTC; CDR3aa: CASTPESSGLQETQYF
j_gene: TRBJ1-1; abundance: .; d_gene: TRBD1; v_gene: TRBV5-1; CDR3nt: TGCGCCAGCAGCGAGGGTGGGACAGGGGGGAGTACTGAAGCTTTCTTT; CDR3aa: CASSEGGTGGSTEAFF
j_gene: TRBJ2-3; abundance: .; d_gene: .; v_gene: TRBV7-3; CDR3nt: TGTGCCAGCAGCGGCGGGATCTTGGCAGATACGCAGTATTTT; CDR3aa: CASSGGILADTQYF
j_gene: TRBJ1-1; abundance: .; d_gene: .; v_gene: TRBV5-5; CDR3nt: TGTGCCAGCAGCCACCTGACACATACTGAAGCTTTCTTT; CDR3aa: CASSHLTHTEAFF
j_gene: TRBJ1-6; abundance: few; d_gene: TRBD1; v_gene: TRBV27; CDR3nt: TGTGCCAGCAGGTCAGGGGGCCTTAATTCACCCCTCCACTTT; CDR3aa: CASRSGGLNSPLHF
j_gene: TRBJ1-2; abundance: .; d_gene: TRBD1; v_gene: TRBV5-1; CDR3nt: TGCGCCAGCAGCGAACCCGGGACAGAATATGGCTACACCTTC; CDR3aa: CASSEPGTEYGYTF
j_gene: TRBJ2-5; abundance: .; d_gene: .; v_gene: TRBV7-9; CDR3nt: TGTGCCAGCAGCCCCCCCCGAGGGTCGGAGACCCAGTACTTC; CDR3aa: CASSPPRGSETQYF
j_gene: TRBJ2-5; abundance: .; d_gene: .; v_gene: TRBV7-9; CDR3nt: TGTGCCAGCACGACTGAAACAGGGTCGCAAGAGACCCAGTACTTC; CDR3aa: CASTTETGSQETQYF
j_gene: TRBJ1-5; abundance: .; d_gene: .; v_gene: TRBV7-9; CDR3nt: TGTGCCAGTCAGGGTCACGGCAATCAGCCCCAGCATTTT; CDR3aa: CASQGHGNQPQHF
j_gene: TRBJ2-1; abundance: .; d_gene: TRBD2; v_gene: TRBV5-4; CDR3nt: TGTGCCAGCAGCATTACACTAGCGGGGACCAACAATGAGCAGTTCTTC; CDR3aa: CASSITLAGTNNEQFF
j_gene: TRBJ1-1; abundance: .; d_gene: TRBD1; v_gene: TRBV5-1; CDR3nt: TGCGCCAGCCTACCGTTGGGACAGGGGGCGGCGAACACTGAAGCTTTCTTT; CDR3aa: CASLPLGQGAANTEAFF
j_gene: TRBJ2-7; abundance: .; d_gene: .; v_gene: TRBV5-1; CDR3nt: TGCGCCAGCAGCTTGCGGTCTTCCGGGGGTTTCTCCTACGAGCAGTACTTC; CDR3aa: CASSLRSSGGFSYEQYF
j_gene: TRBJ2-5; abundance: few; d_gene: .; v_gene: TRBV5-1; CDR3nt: TGCGCCAGCAGCTTGGCTCCGGGAGAAGGTTGGGAGACCCAGTACTTC; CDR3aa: CASSLAPGEGWETQYF
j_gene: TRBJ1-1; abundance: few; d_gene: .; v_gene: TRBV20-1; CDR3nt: TGCAGTGCAGCTGTGAACACTGAAGCTTTCTTT; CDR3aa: CSAAVNTEAFF
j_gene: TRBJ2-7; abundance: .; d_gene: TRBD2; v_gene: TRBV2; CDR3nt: TGTGCCAGCAGTGAAGCGAAGGGGACTAGCGGGGGCCGGTACTTC; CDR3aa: CASSEAKGTSGGRYF